A selection of T cell receptor beta chains follows, all from one sample in a study of T cell repertoires in cytomegalovirus infection. TCRdb re-analysed the reads in MiXCR, keeping a single row per CDR3 protein. The table records some 900,000 distinct CDR3 sequences, less than 35% of them present only once. No antigen has been identified for these receptors. The sequencing here drew on cultured CD8+ T cells from PBMCs, taken from culture after CMV antigen stimulation. Every receptor here comes from a human donor in good health (CMV status not recorded). Some clones in this sample may be carry-over from other donors' samples. The CDR3 runs from the conserved cysteine through the conserved F or W. The D gene is left open where the match is weak. Clone size is stated in some rows and not others, as once, few, many or a class when expanded.

d_gene: TRBD2; abundance: -; j_gene: TRBJ2-2; v_gene: TRBV19; CDR3nt: TGTGCCAGTAGGTTCCTAGCGGGGGGTACGTCCGGGGAGCTGTTTTTT; CDR3aa: CASRFLAGGTSGELFF
d_gene: -; abundance: few; j_gene: TRBJ1-2; v_gene: TRBV27; CDR3nt: TGTGCCAGCAGGGGAGGGTCTAACTATGGCTACACCTTC; CDR3aa: CASRGGSNYGYTF
d_gene: -; abundance: -; j_gene: TRBJ1-1; v_gene: TRBV4-1; CDR3nt: TGCGCCAGCAGCCACACCGACACGAACACTGAAGCTTTCTTT; CDR3aa: CASSHTDTNTEAFF
d_gene: -; abundance: many; j_gene: TRBJ1-2; v_gene: TRBV7-9; CDR3nt: TGTGCCAGCAGCTCGTTGGACAGAAACTATGGCTACACCTTC; CDR3aa: CASSSLDRNYGYTF
d_gene: -; abundance: many; j_gene: TRBJ2-2; v_gene: TRBV6-2/TRBV6-3; CDR3nt: TGTGCCAGCTCAGGGCAGGGAAGGGACACCGGGGAGCTGTTTTTT; CDR3aa: CASSGQGRDTGELFF
d_gene: -; abundance: few; j_gene: TRBJ1-1; v_gene: TRBV4-1; CDR3nt: TGCGCCAGCAGCCAAGTTCTTTGGACTGAAGCTTTCTTT; CDR3aa: CASSQVLWTEAFF
d_gene: TRBD1; abundance: many; j_gene: TRBJ1-1; v_gene: TRBV12-3/TRBV12-4; CDR3nt: TGTGCCAGCAGCGCAGGGGGAGAAGCTTTCTTT; CDR3aa: CASSAGGEAFF
d_gene: -; abundance: -; j_gene: TRBJ2-4; v_gene: TRBV6-6; CDR3nt: TGTGCCAGCAGTTACTCGAGCCAGGGCATTCAGTACTTC; CDR3aa: CASSYSSQGIQYF
d_gene: TRBD1; abundance: -; j_gene: TRBJ1-6; v_gene: TRBV27; CDR3nt: TGTGCCAGCACACAACAGGGGTTAAATTCACCCCTCCACTTT; CDR3aa: CASTQQGLNSPLHF
d_gene: TRBD1; abundance: -; j_gene: TRBJ1-1; v_gene: TRBV7-6; CDR3nt: TGTGCCAGCAACAGGGGCATGAACACTGAAGCTTTCTTT; CDR3aa: CASNRGMNTEAFF
d_gene: -; abundance: few; j_gene: TRBJ2-1; v_gene: TRBV7-9; CDR3nt: TGTGCCAGCAGCTTCCGGGGAGAGAATAACAATGAGCAGTTCTTC; CDR3aa: CASSFRGENNNEQFF
d_gene: -; abundance: -; j_gene: TRBJ1-5; v_gene: TRBV7-6; CDR3nt: TGTGCCAGCAGCCCAGGGGAAAATCAGCCCCAGCATTTT; CDR3aa: CASSPGENQPQHF
d_gene: -; abundance: -; j_gene: TRBJ2-3; v_gene: TRBV27; CDR3nt: TGTGCCAGCAGTTTAATCCCCAACAGACCACTTGAAGATACGCAGTATTTT; CDR3aa: CASSLIPNRPLEDTQYF
d_gene: TRBD2; abundance: -; j_gene: TRBJ2-1; v_gene: TRBV7-6; CDR3nt: TGTGCCAGCAGCTTAGTGCGGGGGAGCTCCTACAATGAGCAGTTCTTC; CDR3aa: CASSLVRGSSYNEQFF
d_gene: -; abundance: -; j_gene: TRBJ1-1; v_gene: TRBV7-3; CDR3nt: TGTGCCAGCATCACTTGGGCAAGACGAATCGGGAACACTGAAGCTTTCTTT; CDR3aa: CASITWARRIGNTEAFF
d_gene: -; abundance: -; j_gene: TRBJ1-1; v_gene: TRBV4-1; CDR3nt: TGCGCCAGCAGCCAAGATTCTCGCAGGGGAGCTTTCTTT; CDR3aa: CASSQDSRRGAFF
d_gene: -; abundance: many; j_gene: TRBJ2-2; v_gene: TRBV19; CDR3nt: TGTGCCAGTAGTCCCCGCCAGGGTAGCACCGGGGAGCTGTTTTTT; CDR3aa: CASSPRQGSTGELFF